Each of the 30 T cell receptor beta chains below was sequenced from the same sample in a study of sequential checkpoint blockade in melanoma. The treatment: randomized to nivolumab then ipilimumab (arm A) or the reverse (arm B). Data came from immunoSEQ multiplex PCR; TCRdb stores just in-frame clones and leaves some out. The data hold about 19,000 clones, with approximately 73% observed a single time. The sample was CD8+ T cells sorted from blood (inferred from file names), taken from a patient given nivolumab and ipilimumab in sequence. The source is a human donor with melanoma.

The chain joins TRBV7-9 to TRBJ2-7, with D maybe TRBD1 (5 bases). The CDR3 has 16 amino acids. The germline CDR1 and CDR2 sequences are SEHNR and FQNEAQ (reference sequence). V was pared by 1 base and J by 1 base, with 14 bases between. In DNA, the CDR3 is TGTGCCAGCAGCTTAGGAAAGACAGCCCCATCCTACGAGCAGTACTTC. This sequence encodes CASSLGKTAPSYEQYF.

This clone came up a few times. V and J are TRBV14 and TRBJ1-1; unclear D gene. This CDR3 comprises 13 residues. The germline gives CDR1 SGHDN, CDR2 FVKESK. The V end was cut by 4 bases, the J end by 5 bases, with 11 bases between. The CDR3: CASSLFVGTEAFF. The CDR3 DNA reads TGTGCCAGCAGCCTATTTGTCGGGACTGAAGCTTTCTTT. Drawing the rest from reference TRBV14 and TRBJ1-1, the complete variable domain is EAGVTQFPSHSVIEKGQTVTLRCDPISGHDNLYWYRRVMGKEIKFLLHFVKESKQDESGMPNNRFLAERTGGTYSTLKVQPAELEDSGVYFCASSLFVGTEAFFGQGTRLTVV.

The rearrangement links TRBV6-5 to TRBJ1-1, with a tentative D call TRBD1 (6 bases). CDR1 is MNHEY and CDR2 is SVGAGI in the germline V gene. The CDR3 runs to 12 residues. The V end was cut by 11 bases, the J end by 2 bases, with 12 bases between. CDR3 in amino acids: CASGALNTEAFF. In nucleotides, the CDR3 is TGTGCCTCAGGGGCCCTTAACACTGAAGCTTTCTTT.

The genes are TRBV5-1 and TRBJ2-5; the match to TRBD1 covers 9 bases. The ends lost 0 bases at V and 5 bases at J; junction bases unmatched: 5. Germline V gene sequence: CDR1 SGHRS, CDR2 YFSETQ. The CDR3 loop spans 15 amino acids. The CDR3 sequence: CASSLARTGDETQYF. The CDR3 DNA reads TGCGCCAGCAGCTTGGCCAGGACAGGGGACGAGACCCAGTACTTC.

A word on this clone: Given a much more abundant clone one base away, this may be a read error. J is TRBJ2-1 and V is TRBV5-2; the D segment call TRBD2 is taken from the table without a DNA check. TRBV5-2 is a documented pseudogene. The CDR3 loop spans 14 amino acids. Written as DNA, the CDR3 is TGTGCCAGCAGCGGGGTTAGCGGCTACAATGAGCAGTTCTTC. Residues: CASSGVSGYNEQFF.

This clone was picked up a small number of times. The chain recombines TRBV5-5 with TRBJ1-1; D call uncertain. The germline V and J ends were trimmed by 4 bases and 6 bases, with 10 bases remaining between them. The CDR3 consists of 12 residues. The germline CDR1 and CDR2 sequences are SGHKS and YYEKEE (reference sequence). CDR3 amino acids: CASSILGAEAFF. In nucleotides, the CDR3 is TGTGCCAGCAGCATACTAGGCGCTGAAGCTTTCTTT.

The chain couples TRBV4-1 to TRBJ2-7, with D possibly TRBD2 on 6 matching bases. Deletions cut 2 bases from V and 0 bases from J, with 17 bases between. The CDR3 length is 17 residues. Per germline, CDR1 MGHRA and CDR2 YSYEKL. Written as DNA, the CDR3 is TGCGCCAGCAGCCAACCGACCGGGACTTCCGGCTCCTACGAGCAGTACTTC. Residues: CASSQPTGTSGSYEQYF.

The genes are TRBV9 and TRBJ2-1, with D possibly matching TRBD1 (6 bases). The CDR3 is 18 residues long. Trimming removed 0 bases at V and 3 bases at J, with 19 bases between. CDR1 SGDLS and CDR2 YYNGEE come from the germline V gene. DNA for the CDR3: TGTGCCAGCAGCGTAGCGCCGGACCCCGGGACATTCTACAATGAGCAGTTCTTC. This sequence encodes CASSVAPDPGTFYNEQFF.

The CDR3 sequence: CASSFGGSGETQYF. The CDR3 nucleotides are TGTGCCAGCAGTTTCGGCGGGAGCGGGGAGACCCAGTACTTC. V and J are TRBV28 and TRBJ2-5; the match to TRBD2 covers 7 bases. From germline, CDR1 is MDHEN and CDR2 SYDVKM. J was trimmed by 5 bases and V by 3 bases; bases with no gene match: 6. This CDR3 has 14 residues.

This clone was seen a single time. CDR3 loop: CASTTGGSYNSPLHF. For the CDR3, the DNA is TGCGCCAGCACCACGGGGGGCTCCTATAATTCACCCCTCCACTTT. The V and J genes are TRBV10-2 and TRBJ1-6, with D possibly being TRBD1 (5 bases). With 7 bases removed from V and 0 bases from J, the gap between germline ends came to 10 bases. Germline CDR1 reads WSHSY; CDR2 reads SAAADI. The CDR3 is 15 amino acids.

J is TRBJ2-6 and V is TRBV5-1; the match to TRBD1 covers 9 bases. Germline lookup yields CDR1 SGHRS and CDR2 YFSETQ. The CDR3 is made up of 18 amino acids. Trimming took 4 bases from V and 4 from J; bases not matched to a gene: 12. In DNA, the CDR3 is TGCGCCAGCAGCCCCGGCAGGGGACAGGGATCCGGGGCCAACGTCCTGACTTTC. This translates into CASSPGRGQGSGANVLTF.

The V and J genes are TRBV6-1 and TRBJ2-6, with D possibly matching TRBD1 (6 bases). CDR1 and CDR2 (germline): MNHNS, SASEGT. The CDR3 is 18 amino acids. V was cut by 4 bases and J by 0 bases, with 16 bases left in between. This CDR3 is CASSGADSSDSGANVLTF. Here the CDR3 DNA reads TGTGCCAGCAGTGGAGCGGACAGCTCGGACTCTGGGGCCAACGTCCTGACTTTC.

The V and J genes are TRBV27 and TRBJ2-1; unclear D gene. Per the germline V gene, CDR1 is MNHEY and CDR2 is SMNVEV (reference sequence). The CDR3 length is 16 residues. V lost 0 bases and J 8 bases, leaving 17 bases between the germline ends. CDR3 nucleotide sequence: TGTGCCAGCAGTTTATCGAGGATAGCTCCCCTGGATGAGCAGTTCTTC. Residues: CASSLSRIAPLDEQFF.

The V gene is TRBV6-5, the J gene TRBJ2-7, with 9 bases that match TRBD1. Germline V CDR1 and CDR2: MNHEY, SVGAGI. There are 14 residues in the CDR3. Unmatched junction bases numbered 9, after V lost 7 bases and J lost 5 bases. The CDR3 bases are TGTGCCAGCAAGCCGGGACAGGGTTTAGACGAGCAGTACTTC. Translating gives CASKPGQGLDEQYF.

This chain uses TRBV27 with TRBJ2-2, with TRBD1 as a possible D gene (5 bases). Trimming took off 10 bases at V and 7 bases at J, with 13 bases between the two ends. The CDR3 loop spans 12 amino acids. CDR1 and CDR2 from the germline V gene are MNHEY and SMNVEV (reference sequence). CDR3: CATSWGSGELFF. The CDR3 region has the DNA TGTGCCACTTCATGGGGCAGCGGGGAGCTGTTTTTT.

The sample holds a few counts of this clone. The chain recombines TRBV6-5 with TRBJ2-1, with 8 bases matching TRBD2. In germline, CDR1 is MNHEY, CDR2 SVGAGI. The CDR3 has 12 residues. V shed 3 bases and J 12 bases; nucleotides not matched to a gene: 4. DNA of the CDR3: TGTGCCAGCAGTTATACAGCGGGAGTGCAGTTCTTC. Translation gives CASSYTAGVQFF.

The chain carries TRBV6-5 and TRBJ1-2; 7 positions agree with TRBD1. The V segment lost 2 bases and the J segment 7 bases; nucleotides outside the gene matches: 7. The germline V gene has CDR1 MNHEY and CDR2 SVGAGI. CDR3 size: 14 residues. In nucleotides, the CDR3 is TGTGCCAGCAGTTACACGACAGGGCTCGGTGGCTACACCTTC. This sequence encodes CASSYTTGLGGYTF.

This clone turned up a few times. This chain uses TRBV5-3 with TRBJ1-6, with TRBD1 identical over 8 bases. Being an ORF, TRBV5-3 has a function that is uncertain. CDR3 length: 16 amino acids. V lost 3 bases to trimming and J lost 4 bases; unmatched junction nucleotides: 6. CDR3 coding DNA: TGTGCCAGAAGCTCCTGGACAGGGTGTTATAATTCACCCCTCCACTTT. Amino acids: CARSSWTGCYNSPLHF.

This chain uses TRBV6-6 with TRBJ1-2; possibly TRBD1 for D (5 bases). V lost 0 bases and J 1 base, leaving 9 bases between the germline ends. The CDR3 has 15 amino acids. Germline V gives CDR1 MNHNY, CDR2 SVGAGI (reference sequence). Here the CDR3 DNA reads TGTGCCAGCAGTTACTCGGGGGACTTTAACTATGGCTACACCTTC. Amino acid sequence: CASSYSGDFNYGYTF.

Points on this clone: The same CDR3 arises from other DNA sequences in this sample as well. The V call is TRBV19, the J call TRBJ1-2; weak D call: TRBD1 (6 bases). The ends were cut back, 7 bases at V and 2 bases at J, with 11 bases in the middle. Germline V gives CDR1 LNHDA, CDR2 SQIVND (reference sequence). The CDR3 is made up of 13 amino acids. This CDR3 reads CASIGGPNYGYTF. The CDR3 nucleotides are TGTGCCAGTATCGGGGGGCCGAACTATGGCTACACCTTC.

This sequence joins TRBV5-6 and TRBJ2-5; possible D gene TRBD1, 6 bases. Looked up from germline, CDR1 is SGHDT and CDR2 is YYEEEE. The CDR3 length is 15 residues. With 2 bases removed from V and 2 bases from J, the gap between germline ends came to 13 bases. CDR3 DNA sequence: TGTGCCAGCAGCTTTGGGGGCGAGGGACAAGAGACCCAGTACTTC. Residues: CASSFGGEGQETQYF.

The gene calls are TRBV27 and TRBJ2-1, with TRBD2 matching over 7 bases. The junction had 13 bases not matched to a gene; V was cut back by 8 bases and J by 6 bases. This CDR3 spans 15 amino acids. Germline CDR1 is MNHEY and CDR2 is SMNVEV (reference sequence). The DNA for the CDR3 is TGTGCCAGCCTTAAGAGGGGACTATACTTCAATGAGCAGTTCTTC. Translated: CASLKRGLYFNEQFF.

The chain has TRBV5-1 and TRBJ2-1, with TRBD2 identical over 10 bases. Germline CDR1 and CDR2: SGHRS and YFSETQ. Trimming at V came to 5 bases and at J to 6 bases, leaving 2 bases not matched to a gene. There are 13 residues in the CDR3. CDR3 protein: CASRLAGTNEQFF. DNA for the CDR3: TGCGCCAGCAGACTAGCGGGAACCAATGAGCAGTTCTTC.

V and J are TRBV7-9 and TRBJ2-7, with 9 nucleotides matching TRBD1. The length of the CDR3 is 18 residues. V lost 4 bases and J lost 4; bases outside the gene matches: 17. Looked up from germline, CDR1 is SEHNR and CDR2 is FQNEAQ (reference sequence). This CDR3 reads CASSYIRPPGQGTYEQYF. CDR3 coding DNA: TGTGCCAGCAGCTACATTAGACCTCCGGGACAGGGAACGTACGAGCAGTACTTC.

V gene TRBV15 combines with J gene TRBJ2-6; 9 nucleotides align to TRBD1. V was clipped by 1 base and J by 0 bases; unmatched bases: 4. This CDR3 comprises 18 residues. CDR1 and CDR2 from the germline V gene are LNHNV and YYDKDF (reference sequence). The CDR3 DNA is TGTGCCACCAGCAGAGCGGGACAGGGCGTCTCTGGGGCCAACGTCCTGACTTTC. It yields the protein CATSRAGQGVSGANVLTF.

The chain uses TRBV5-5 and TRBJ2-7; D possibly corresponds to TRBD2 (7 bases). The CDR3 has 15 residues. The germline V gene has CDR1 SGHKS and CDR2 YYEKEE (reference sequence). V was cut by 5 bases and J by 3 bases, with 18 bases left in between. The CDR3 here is CASSGAGAFYYEQYF. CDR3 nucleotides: TGTGCCAGCAGTGGTGCGGGGGCCTTCTACTACGAGCAGTACTTC.

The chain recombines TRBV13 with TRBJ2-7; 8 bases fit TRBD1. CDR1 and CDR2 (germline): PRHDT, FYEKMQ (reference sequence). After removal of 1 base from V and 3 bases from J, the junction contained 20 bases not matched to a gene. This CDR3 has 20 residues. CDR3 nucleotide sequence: TGTGCCAGCAGCTTAGAGGGGGGAGAAGAACGGGACAGGCGATTCTACGAGCAGTACTTC. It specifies CASSLEGGEERDRRFYEQYF.

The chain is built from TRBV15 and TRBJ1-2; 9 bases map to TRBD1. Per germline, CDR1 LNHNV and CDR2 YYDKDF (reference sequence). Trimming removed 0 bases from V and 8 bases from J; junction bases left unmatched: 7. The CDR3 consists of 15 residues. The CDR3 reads CATSRDPGQGNGYTF. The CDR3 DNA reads TGTGCCACCAGCAGAGATCCGGGACAGGGTAACGGCTACACCTTC.

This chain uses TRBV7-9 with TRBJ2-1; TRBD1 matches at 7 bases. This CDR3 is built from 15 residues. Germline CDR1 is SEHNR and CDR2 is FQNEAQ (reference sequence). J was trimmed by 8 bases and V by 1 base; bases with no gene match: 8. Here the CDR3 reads CASSLVTGERDEQFF. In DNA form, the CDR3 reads TGTGCCAGCAGCTTAGTAACAGGGGAACGAGATGAGCAGTTCTTC.

The CDR3 sequence: CASSWGGFEQFF. The CDR3 DNA reads TGTGCCAGCAGCTGGGGGGGCTTTGAGCAGTTCTTC. The chain uses TRBV5-6 and TRBJ2-1; maybe TRBD2 (7 bases). CDR1 and CDR2 (germline): SGHDT, YYEEEE. V dropped 3 bases and J dropped 9 bases, with 10 bases sitting between them. This CDR3 region has 12 residues.